The next 29 T cell receptor beta chains were all read from a single sample in a study of technical replicates of blood from a few donors. The assay was immunoSEQ multiplex PCR, and TCRdb's table has in-frame clones only and misses some. The data contain just under 45,000 clones, over 95% of them singletons. The sequenced sample was T cells isolated from PBMCs. The receptors stem from a human donor in good health.

The CDR3 nucleotides read TGTGCTAGTGGTTTGGTAAATTACACCAGATATGGCTACACCTTC. Translated: CASGLVNYTRYGYTF. The chain combines TRBV12-5 with TRBJ1-2; D gene ambiguous. The CDR3 covers 15 residues. The V end was cut by 0 bases, the J end by 5 bases, with 13 bases between. The germline gives CDR1 LGHNT, CDR2 FRNRAP.

The rearrangement uses TRBV10-1 and TRBJ2-3; TRBD1 matches at 7 bases. J was trimmed by 6 bases and V by 5 bases; bases with no gene match: 8. From germline, CDR1 is WNHNN and CDR2 SYGVQD (reference sequence). This CDR3 region has 14 residues. The CDR3 DNA reads TGCGCCAGCAGTTCCCAGGGGGATTACGATACGCAGTATTTT. This codes for CASSSQGDYDTQYF.

This clone was seen a single time. The V gene is TRBV25-1, the J gene TRBJ1-1; D might be TRBD1 (6 bases). The germline CDR1 and CDR2 sequences are MGHDK and SYGVNS. V was clipped by 2 bases and J by 5 bases, with 15 bases between them. This CDR3 contains 15 residues. The CDR3 loop is CASSEILGQGTEAFF. The CDR3 region has the DNA TGTGCCAGCAGTGAAATCCTCGGGCAGGGGACTGAAGCTTTCTTT. The variable domain in full, completed from reference TRBV25-1 and TRBJ1-1, reads EADIYQTPRYLVIGTGKKITLECSQTMGHDKMYWYQQDPGMELHLIHYSYGVNSTEKGDLSSESTVSRIRTEHFPLTLESARPSHTSQYLCASSEILGQGTEAFFGQGTRLTVV.

V and J are TRBV6-5 and TRBJ1-2; 9 positions agree with TRBD1. V was pared by 10 bases and J by 4 bases, with 4 bases of the junction left unmatched. CDR3 length: 12 amino acids. CDR1 MNHEY and CDR2 SVGAGI come from the germline V gene. The CDR3 loop is CATEDRGYGYTF. DNA of the CDR3: TGTGCCACCGAGGACAGGGGCTATGGCTACACCTTC.

The V and J genes are TRBV6-6 and TRBJ1-4; D call uncertain. The CDR3 sequence is 16 residues long. Germline values: CDR1 MNHNY, CDR2 SVGAGI (reference sequence). Deletions cut 0 bases from V and 8 bases from J, with 16 bases between. Here the CDR3 reads CASSYSTVTGSEKLFF. CDR3 nucleotides: TGTGCCAGCAGTTACTCAACGGTGACTGGGTCAGAAAAACTGTTTTTT.

The chain recombines TRBV4-1 with TRBJ2-7, with TRBD2 identical over 7 bases. This CDR3 is built from 13 residues. Trimming removed 4 bases from V and 0 bases from J; junction bases left unmatched: 0. Germline V lookup: CDR1 MGHRA, CDR2 YSYEKL. The CDR3 DNA reads as TGCGCCAGCAGCCGCGGGAGCTCCTACGAGCAGTACTTC. It translates to CASSRGSSYEQYF.

The rearrangement uses TRBV27 and TRBJ2-7; D is possibly TRBD1 (6 bases). Trimming removed 8 bases at V and 2 bases at J, with 7 bases between. Germline assignment: CDR1 MNHEY and CDR2 SMNVEV (reference sequence). The CDR3 covers 11 residues. The CDR3 DNA reads as TGTGCCAGCCGGGACACCTACGAGCAGTACTTC. Its translation: CASRDTYEQYF.

V is TRBV30 and J is TRBJ1-5, with 9 bases identical to TRBD1. V lost 2 bases, J lost 9 bases, and 5 bases stayed unmatched. This CDR3 is built from 13 residues. The germline gives CDR1 GTSNPN, CDR2 SVGIG (reference sequence). The DNA of the CDR3 is TGTGCCTGGAGTCCGGACAGGGGACGGCCCCAGCATTTT. Its translation: CAWSPDRGRPQHF.

V is TRBV27 and J is TRBJ2-3; possibly TRBD2 for D (5 bases). The CDR3 contains 14 residues. V dropped 3 bases and J dropped 3 bases, with 10 bases sitting between them. Germline V lookup: CDR1 MNHEY, CDR2 SMNVEV (reference sequence). CDR3 in DNA: TGTGCCAGCAGTTTCGCCCTAGCAACAGATACGCAGTATTTT. Translated: CASSFALATDTQYF.

The chain links TRBV19 to TRBJ2-2; 11 nucleotides line up with TRBD2. Losses at the gene ends were 2 bases for V and 5 bases for J; bases not matched to a gene: 4. The germline V gene encodes CDR1 LNHDA and CDR2 SQIVND (reference sequence). The CDR3 runs 16 residues. The CDR3 nucleotides read TGTGCCAGTAGTATATTCCTAGCGGGGGGAACCGGGGAGCTGTTTTTT. Encoded protein: CASSIFLAGGTGELFF. Looking up the rest from reference TRBV19 and TRBJ2-2 gives the full variable domain: DGGITQSPKYLFRKEGQNVTLSCEQNLNHDAMYWYRQDPGQGLRLIYYSQIVNDFQKGDIAEGYSVSREKKESFPLTVTSAQKNPTAFYLCASSIFLAGGTGELFFGEGSRLTVL.

The chain uses TRBV27 and TRBJ2-2; 7 nucleotides match TRBD1. This CDR3 spans 15 amino acids. Germline CDR1 MNHEY, CDR2 SMNVEV (reference sequence). Unmatched junction bases numbered 7, after V lost 3 bases and J lost 6 bases. In nucleotides, the CDR3 is TGTGCCAGCAGTTTGGGGACAGTAGTAGCCGGGGAGCTGTTTTTT. Its translation: CASSLGTVVAGELFF.

This chain connects TRBV7-9 to TRBJ1-2, with 7 bases aligning to TRBD1. J gave up 9 bases and V 7 bases, and 14 bases lay outside the gene matches. This CDR3 region has 14 residues. Germline V gives CDR1 SEHNR, CDR2 FQNEAQ (reference sequence). CDR3 DNA: TGTGCCAGCACCGTCGACAGGGAATACTTTAGCTACACCTTC. Translation: CASTVDREYFSYTF.

This chain uses TRBV12-5 with TRBJ2-2; D is undetermined. This CDR3 spans 12 amino acids. Per the germline V gene, CDR1 is LGHNT and CDR2 is FRNRAP. Trimming removed 9 bases from V and 2 bases from J, with 7 bases in between. CDR3 loop: CASLVNTGELFF. The CDR3 DNA reads TGTGCTAGCCTAGTTAACACCGGGGAGCTGTTTTTT. Full variable domain (outside the CDR3, taken from reference TRBV12-5 and TRBJ2-2): DARVTQTPRHKVTEMGQEVTMRCQPILGHNTVFWYRQTMMQGLELLAYFRNRAPLDDSGMPKDRFSAEMPDATLATLKIQPSEPRDSAVYFCASLVNTGELFFGEGSRLTVL.

V usage is TRBV20-1 and J usage is TRBJ1-4, with D hard to call. This CDR3 comprises 10 residues. Per the germline V gene, CDR1 is DFQATT and CDR2 is SNEGSKA (reference sequence). V shed 6 bases and J shed 8 bases, with 7 bases lying between them. CDR3 sequence (DNA): TGCAGTGCGCCAGTAGAAAAACTGTTTTTT. Translated: CSAPVEKLFF.

This clone was detected only once. This chain joins TRBV9 and TRBJ1-4; 8 nucleotides agree with TRBD1. With V trimmed by 4 bases and J by 7 bases, 6 bases remained unmatched. Germline loops: CDR1 SGDLS, CDR2 YYNGEE. This CDR3 comprises 14 residues. As DNA, the CDR3 is TGTGCCAGCAGCACAGGGGGGGGAGGTGAAAAACTGTTTTTT. Protein product: CASSTGGGGEKLFF.

This chain links TRBV29-1 with TRBJ2-3; 13 bases line up with TRBD2. After removal of 5 bases from V and 1 base from J, the junction contained 3 bases not matched to a gene. The CDR3 sequence is 15 residues long. The germline V gene encodes CDR1 SQVTM and CDR2 ANQGSEA. In DNA form, the CDR3 reads TGCAGCGTTAGGACTAGCGGGAGAGGCACAGATACGCAGTATTTT. Translating gives CSVRTSGRGTDTQYF.

This sequence joins TRBV6-5 and TRBJ1-3; a possible D gene is TRBD1 (5 bases). Germline V gene lookup returns CDR1 MNHEY and CDR2 SVGAGI. The V and J ends lost 2 bases and 4 bases respectively, with 12 bases between them. The CDR3 contains 15 residues. The CDR3 loop reads CASSYRGSGGNTIYF. The CDR3 DNA is TGTGCCAGCAGTTACAGGGGTAGCGGGGGAAACACCATATATTTT.

This rearrangement joins TRBV28 to TRBJ2-7; TRBD2 matches 7 bases. Germline trimming cut 5 bases from V and 6 bases from J; bases unmatched to any gene: 16. The CDR3 covers 16 residues. Germline V gives CDR1 MDHEN, CDR2 SYDVKM. CDR3 amino acids: CASSPIWGGSSSEQYF. CDR3 DNA sequence: TGTGCCAGCAGTCCGATATGGGGCGGGAGTTCTTCCGAGCAGTACTTC. Together with reference TRBV28 and TRBJ2-7, the CDR3 gives the full variable domain: DVKVTQSSRYLVKRTGEKVFLECVQDMDHENMFWYRQDPGLGLRLIYFSYDVKMKEKGDIPEGYSVSREKKERFSLILESASTNQTSMYLCASSPIWGGSSSEQYFGPGTRLTVT.

The chain joins TRBV2 to TRBJ1-1, with D unclear. Trimming took 0 bases from V and 5 from J, leaving 7 bases between them. This CDR3 spans 13 amino acids. Looked up from germline, CDR1 is SNHLY and CDR2 is FYNNEI. This CDR3 is CASSEASATEAFF. DNA for the CDR3: TGTGCCAGCAGTGAAGCTTCAGCGACTGAAGCTTTCTTT.

Here the CDR3 reads CSVPSGMGTDTQYF. The CDR3 coding sequence is TGCAGCGTTCCGAGCGGAATGGGCACAGATACGCAGTATTTT. The rearrangement links TRBV29-1 to TRBJ2-3, with D tentatively TRBD2 (5 bases). Germline-derived CDR1 and CDR2 are SQVTM and ANQGSEA. This CDR3 is built from 14 residues. V was shortened by 5 bases and J by 1 base, with 13 bases between the two germline ends.

CDR3: CASSYSAGGSTEAFF. The CDR3 DNA follows: TGTGCCAGCAGTTACTCAGCCGGGGGAAGCACTGAAGCTTTCTTT. The chain combines TRBV6-5 with TRBJ1-1, with D possibly being TRBD1 (5 bases). In germline, CDR1 is MNHEY, CDR2 SVGAGI. V lost 0 bases and J 4 bases, leaving 12 bases between the germline ends. This CDR3 is built from 15 residues.

In DNA form, the CDR3 reads TGTGCCAGCAGCGTGGACAGCGGCTACGAGCAGTACTTC. As protein: CASSVDSGYEQYF. This chain uses TRBV9 with TRBJ2-7; perhaps TRBD1 as D (6 bases). Per germline, CDR1 SGDLS and CDR2 YYNGEE. This CDR3 region has 13 residues. Trimming stripped 2 bases from V and 3 bases from J, with 9 bases between.

This clone was observed a few times. The chain is built from TRBV4-1 and TRBJ2-7, with D perhaps matching TRBD2 (6 bases). The V end lost 0 bases, the J end lost 2 bases, and 11 bases lay between the germline ends. The germline V gene encodes CDR1 MGHRA and CDR2 YSYEKL. This CDR3 contains 15 residues. Here the CDR3 reads CASSQDNGGPYEQYF. In DNA, the CDR3 is TGCGCCAGCAGCCAAGATAACGGGGGACCCTACGAGCAGTACTTC.

The CDR3 reads CASSLEGTNEKLFF. The CDR3 DNA reads TGTGCCAGCAGTTTGGAGGGAACTAATGAAAAACTGTTTTTT. The J gene is TRBJ1-4, the V gene TRBV27, with D uncertain. Germline CDR1 MNHEY, CDR2 SMNVEV (reference sequence). CDR3 length: 14 amino acids. Trimming cost V 3 bases and J 1 base, with 6 bases left between them.

The genes are TRBV5-4 and TRBJ1-1, with D hard to call. The CDR3 length is 13 residues. V dropped 0 bases and J dropped 7 bases, with 10 bases sitting between them. Germline V gene sequence: CDR1 SGHNT, CDR2 YYREEE (reference sequence). The CDR3 bases are TGTGCCAGCAGCTTGGCCGGTTCAAATGAAGCTTTCTTT. Encoded protein: CASSLAGSNEAFF.

The chain uses TRBV7-9 and TRBJ1-5; D call uncertain. The V gene's germline CDR1 is SEHNR and CDR2 FQNEAQ (reference sequence). Trimming took off 2 bases at V and 11 bases at J, with 10 bases between the two ends. This CDR3 contains 12 residues. The CDR3 loop reads CASSLQDSAQHF. The CDR3 DNA is TGTGCCAGCAGCTTACAAGATTCAGCCCAGCATTTT.

This clone has just one count. The chain links TRBV13 to TRBJ1-2, with 12 bases identical to TRBD1. The V segment lost 5 bases and the J segment 6 bases; nucleotides outside the gene matches: 13. In germline, CDR1 is PRHDT, CDR2 FYEKMQ (reference sequence). The CDR3 covers 17 residues. As DNA, the CDR3 is TGTGCCAGCAGCAATTGGGACAGGGGGCGCCAAGGGGATGGCTACACCTTC. Translation gives CASSNWDRGRQGDGYTF. The full variable domain, its missing parts supplied by reference TRBV13 and TRBJ1-2, is AAGVIQSPRHLIKEKRETATLKCYPIPRHDTVYWYQQGPGQDPQFLISFYEKMQSDKGSIPDRFSAQQFSDYHSELNMSSLELGDSALYFCASSNWDRGRQGDGYTFGSGTRLTVV.

The chain links TRBV5-6 to TRBJ2-1; 11 bases are shared with TRBD2. The CDR3 runs to 18 residues. Germline V gene lookup returns CDR1 SGHDT and CDR2 YYEEEE. Losses at the gene ends were 4 bases for V and 6 bases for J; bases not matched to a gene: 15. This chain's CDR3 is CASSAQGHLSGRANEQFF. The CDR3 nucleotides read TGTGCCAGCAGCGCACAGGGGCACCTTAGCGGGAGGGCCAATGAGCAGTTCTTC.

The rearrangement uses TRBV9 and TRBJ1-3, with unresolved D. The CDR3 is made up of 15 amino acids. Germline values: CDR1 SGDLS, CDR2 YYNGEE. V gave up 5 bases and J gave up 2 bases, with 14 bases separating them. The CDR3 nucleotides are TGTGCCAGCAGTACCCTAGCTGCGGCTGGAAACACCATATATTTT. Protein: CASSTLAAAGNTIYF.